These 7 T cell receptor beta chains came from one sample sequenced in a study of T cells in Graves' hyperthyroidism and ophthalmopathy (dated by TCRdb to between 2017 and 2020). To prepare the library, multiplex PCR was applied. The sample was run on an Illumina HiSeq 2000. The TCR beta CDR3 regions were amplified from the RNA transcripts. The first round of RT-PCR for the TCR CDR3 was performed with the HTBI primer set and the Qiagen OneStep RT-PCR kit. TCRdb ran its own pipeline on the public reads, namely fastp trimming at Q25 and MiXCR clone calling, and kept in-frame beta chains. Entries that share a CDR3 protein sequence are merged under the most common genes and DNA. Recorded for this sample are about 840,000 distinct CDR3 sequences; approximately 40% of them occurred a single time. The top ten hold 7.5% to 9.5% of the sample. Input material: blood. These receptors were obtained from a man between 18 and 29 years old with Graves' hyperthyroidism.

The chain carries TRBV6-6 and TRBJ2-2; 7 bases match TRBD2. Germline V CDR1 and CDR2: MNHNY, SVGAGI (reference sequence). Unmatched junction bases numbered 10, after V lost 6 bases and J lost 6 bases. CDR3 length: 15 residues. CDR3 sequence: CASRDRGGGSGELFF. The CDR3 DNA reads as TGTGCCAGCAGAGACCGCGGGGGAGGATCCGGGGAGCTGTTTTTT.

The CDR3 nucleotides are TGTGCCACCACCGGGACCTCTGGGAACACTGAAGCTTTCTTT. Protein product: CATTGTSGNTEAFF. The chain uses TRBV12-3 or TRBV12-4 and TRBJ1-1, with D possibly TRBD1 on 5 matching bases. The CDR3 has 14 amino acids. V was cut by 10 bases and J by 1 base, with 16 bases left in between.

The chain carries TRBV24-1 and TRBJ1-1; tentative D call: TRBD1 (5 bases). The CDR3 runs to 14 residues. V was shortened by 5 bases and J by 5 bases, with 14 bases between the two germline ends. The germline gives CDR1 KGHDR, CDR2 SFDVKD. CDR3 DNA: TGTGCCACCAGTGCTCGGGGCCTAGGAACTGAAGCTTTCTTT. Protein sequence: CATSARGLGTEAFF.

This clonotype was detected many times. The rearrangement joins TRBV9 to TRBJ2-7, with D possibly being TRBD1 (5 bases). Per the germline V gene, CDR1 is SGDLS and CDR2 is YYNGEE. CDR3 length equals 15 residues. The V end lost 2 bases, the J end lost 7 bases, and 19 bases lay between the germline ends. This chain's CDR3 is CASSVLDGQGEEQYF. DNA of the CDR3: TGTGCCAGCAGCGTCTTAGATGGGCAAGGGGAAGAGCAGTACTTC.

This clonotype has a single count. Because the CDR3's place on the DNA is in doubt, the DNA is left out and the CDR3 is given as listed by TCRdb. The genes are TRBV9 and TRBJ2-7; the D call TRBD1 from the table was never checked on the DNA. The CDR3 has 11 residues if both end residues are counted. CDR1 is SGDLS and CDR2 is YYNGEE in the germline V gene. The CDR3 loop reads CASSVGVGTDF.

This rearrangement joins TRBV19 to TRBJ2-2; D call uncertain. Germline V gene lookup returns CDR1 LNHDA and CDR2 SQIVND (reference sequence). The CDR3 runs to 16 residues. Trimming removed 4 bases at V and 6 bases at J, with 18 bases between. DNA of the CDR3: TGTGCCAGTAGTACTGACCGCCCACCGGCGGCCGGGGAGCTGTTTTTT. Translation: CASSTDRPPAAGELFF.

This clonotype has just a few counts. CDR3 DNA sequence: TGTGCCAGCAGTACCCCAACAGGGAACTATGGCTACACCTTC. It translates to CASSTPTGNYGYTF. The J gene is TRBJ1-2, the V gene TRBV12-3 or TRBV12-4; D may be TRBD1 (6 bases). This CDR3 comprises 14 residues. Trimming took 5 bases from V and 2 from J, leaving 12 bases between them.